This T cell receptor (beta chain) was sequenced during a study of CD8+ T cells in alopecia areata. Background on the study: A regimen of oral tofacitinib, 5 to 10 mg twice daily, was given to treated patients. Findings and caveats of the study: It was observed that many expanded lesional clones persisted in scalp and blood during tofacitinib. Sequences from scalp samples also cover resident alphabeta T cells of normal skin. There was only one nonresponder, so it was unclear how baseline CD8+ expansion relates to response.

Remarks on this clone: Its specificity is not known.

Treatment described: oral pan-JAK inhibitor, 5-10 mg twice daily. Extraction and reverse transcription of RNA yielded cDNA as the sequencing template. Assay used: immunoSEQ multiplex PCR; TCRdb lists only in-frame clones, some missing. The sample yields 200,000 to 250,000 clones, roughly two fifths seen once. This CDR3 region has 17 residues. Germline values: CDR1 SGHAT, CDR2 FQNNGV. V was pared by 2 bases and J by 2 bases, with 8 bases of the junction left unmatched. The source of this sequence is a human donor with alopecia areata. The V gene is TRBV11-2, the J gene TRBJ1-2; 10 bases map to TRBD1. The sample here was CD4+ T cells sorted from blood, taken at roughly week 36, from a patient treated with tofacitinib. CDR3 amino acids: CASSLSGTGALNYGYTF. Here the CDR3 DNA reads TGTGCCAGCAGCTTATCCGGGACAGGGGCTTTAAACTATGGCTACACCTTC.